The clone carrying this T cell receptor (beta chain) appeared many times. As yet, its antigen is unknown. Amplification of TCR alpha and beta CDR3 regions from RNA used iRepertoire nested multiplex PCR. Tissue mRNA or PBMC total RNA, about 85-400 ng, went into one-step reverse transcription and amplification. TCRdb passed the multiplex PCR reads through MiXCR, listing each CDR3 protein once. The sample holds under 150,000 distinct CDR3 sequences, 24% seen once. There are 14 residues in the CDR3. CDR1 is MNHNS and CDR2 is SASEGT in the germline V gene. Losses at the gene ends were 10 bases for V and 0 bases for J; bases not matched to a gene: 5. The data were taken from a study of glioma-infiltrating T cells. General study results and limits: Gliomas, especially low-grade, showed above-expected tissue-blood divergence; non-neoplastic patients showed below. Very few CDR3 sequences were shared between tissue and blood.

Sequencing was done on a sample of glioma tissue, nonneoplastic brain tissue, or PBMCs (not recorded which). The TCR was taken from a human donor with low-grade glioma or glioblastoma, undergoing nonglioma brain surgery, or in good health (not recorded which). The chain recombines TRBV6-1 with TRBJ1-5; 8 bases match TRBD1. CDR3 loop: CATTGGNSNQPQHF. In DNA form, the CDR3 reads TGTGCCACAACAGGGGGAAATAGCAATCAGCCCCAGCATTTT.